A selection of T cell receptor beta chains follows, all from one sample in a study of T cells in Graves' hyperthyroidism and ophthalmopathy. TCRdb re-derived calls from the multiplex PCR reads in MiXCR, one entry per CDR3 protein. In the table there are around 600,000 distinct CDR3 sequences, 14% of which are singletons. The sample consisted of blood. The origin of the receptors is a woman in her 50s with Graves' ophthalmopathy. Both conserved end residues are part of each CDR3. The D gene is left open where the match is weak. Not every row has a clone size; where given, it reads once, few, many or a size class.

>TRBJ1-5|TRBV6-2/TRBV6-3|18|.|.
TGTGCCACCCGACAGGCGGGGGACACCGGGAGCCGGGGTCAGCCCCAGCATTTT
CATRQAGDTGSRGQPQHF
>TRBJ2-3|TRBV5-1|15|.|many
TGCGCCAGCAGCGGGCCAGACGCAAGCACAGATACGCAGTATTTT
CASSGPDASTDTQYF
>TRBJ1-2|TRBV28|15|.|many
TGTGCCACCACAATGGGATGGGGGGGCATCTATGGCTACACCTTC
CATTMGWGGIYGYTF
>TRBJ1-4|TRBV30|12|.|many
TGTGCCTGGACGTGGAATGGTGAAAAACTGTTTTTT
CAWTWNGEKLFF
>TRBJ2-5|TRBV7-6|16|TRBD2|.
TGTGCCAGCAGCTTAGCGGGACTAGCTTGGCAAGAGACCCAGTACTTC
CASSLAGLAWQETQYF
>TRBJ1-1|TRBV7-2|14|.|many
TGTGCCAGCAGCGCAGATACTTGGAACACTGAAGCTTTCTTT
CASSADTWNTEAFF
>TRBJ1-2|TRBV29-1|13|.|.
TGCAGCGTTGCCGTCCCGCTTGACTATGGCTACACCTTC
CSVAVPLDYGYTF
>TRBJ2-2|TRBV14|14|.|.
TGTGCCAGCAGCCAAGGGCCACCTCCTGGGGAGCTGTTTTTT
CASSQGPPPGELFF
>TRBJ2-1|TRBV6-2/TRBV6-3|21|TRBD2|many
TGTGCCAGCAGTAAACCCCGCTCTAGGCCGGGACTAGCGGGGCGCTACAATGAGCAGTTCTTC
CASSKPRSRPGLAGRYNEQFF
>TRBJ2-1|TRBV6-2/TRBV6-3|15|.|.
TGTGCCAGCAGACCCAAAGCTGTTTTGCGGAATGAGCAGTTCTTC
CASRPKAVLRNEQFF
>TRBJ1-5|TRBV30|13|.|.
TGTGCCTGGAGTTCAGGAGCCCTTCAGCCCCAGCATTTT
CAWSSGALQPQHF
>TRBJ1-6|TRBV5-5|14|.|.
TGTGCCAGCAGCTTAGGGACAAATAATTCACCCCTCCACTTT
CASSLGTNNSPLHF
>TRBJ1-1|TRBV2|11|.|many
TGTGCCAGCAGTGAAGGGGGGCAAGCTTTCTTT
CASSEGGQAFF
>TRBJ1-5|TRBV19|13|.|.
TGTGCCAGTAGTATAACCTCTCGGCAGCCCCAGCATTTT
CASSITSRQPQHF
>TRBJ1-2|TRBV6-2/TRBV6-3|13|.|many
TGTGCCAGCAGTTACGCCCCCAGTGGTGGCTACACCTTC
CASSYAPSGGYTF
>TRBJ2-1|TRBV29-1|13|.|many
TGCAGCGCCCGGACTGGGTCCTACAATGAGCAGTTCTTC
CSARTGSYNEQFF
>TRBJ2-5|TRBV7-9|15|.|.
TGTGCCAGCAGCTTAGCGCTCGCAGGGAAAGAGACCCAGTACTTC
CASSLALAGKETQYF
>TRBJ2-7|TRBV20-1|14|TRBD2|many
TGCAGTGCCCCCCGACTAGCGCGCTCCTACGAGCAGTACTTC
CSAPRLARSYEQYF
>TRBJ1-4|TRBV18|16|.|many
TGTGCCAGCTCACCACTTGGTTACGGGACTAATGAAAAACTGTTTTTT
CASSPLGYGTNEKLFF
>TRBJ2-7|TRBV27|16|TRBD2|many
TGTGCCAGCAGTTCCCCTTTTAGAGGACTAGCGGGACAGCAGTACTTC
CASSSPFRGLAGQQYF
>TRBJ2-1|TRBV2|15|TRBD2|many
TGTGCCAGCAGGTTCGGTCTAGCGGGAATGAATGAGCAGTTCTTC
CASRFGLAGMNEQFF
>TRBJ2-5|TRBV19|15|TRBD2|.
TGTGCCAGTACCCCTTCGGTAGCGGGATCTGAGACCCAGTACTTC
CASTPSVAGSETQYF
>TRBJ2-7|TRBV18|16|.|many
TGTGCCAGCTCACCTTCTTGGAGGGCAGTACCCTACGAGCAGTACTTC
CASSPSWRAVPYEQYF
>TRBJ2-7|TRBV19|15|.|.
TGTGCCAGTAGTATAGGGGATATCCCGACTTACGAGCAGTACTTC
CASSIGDIPTYEQYF
>TRBJ2-5|TRBV5-1|14|.|few
TGCGCCAGCAGCCCGCAACTAGTGAGAGAGACCCAGTACTTC
CASSPQLVRETQYF
>TRBJ2-3|TRBV20-1|16|TRBD1|.
TGCAGTGCTGAACCAGAGGACAGGCCTAGCACAGATACGCAGTATTTT
CSAEPEDRPSTDTQYF
>TRBJ2-4|TRBV20-1|15|.|.
TGCAGTGCTAGAGGGCTCCGGGGGAGCCAAAACATTCAGTACTTC
CSARGLRGSQNIQYF
>TRBJ1-1|TRBV5-1|14|.|few
TGCGCCAGCAGCAGAGACAGGCCCAGCACTGAAGCTTTCTTT
CASSRDRPSTEAFF
>TRBJ2-1|TRBV15|14|.|.
TGTGCCACCAGCAGGACCCTTACCTACAATGAGCAGTTCTTC
CATSRTLTYNEQFF
>TRBJ2-1|TRBV24-1|20|TRBD2|many
TGTGCCACCAGTGATGATCTAGCGGGAGGGCCCCAGGGCAGCTACAATGAGCAGTTCTTC
CATSDDLAGGPQGSYNEQFF
>TRBJ1-1|TRBV20-1|14|TRBD1|few
TGCAGTGCTCGACACAGGGGGCGGAACACTGAAGCTTTCTTT
CSARHRGRNTEAFF
>TRBJ1-5|TRBV6-1|15|.|many
TGTGCCAGCAGTCGCAGACAGGACCACAATCAGCCCCAGCATTTT
CASSRRQDHNQPQHF
>TRBJ2-2|TRBV28|17|TRBD1|many
TGTGCCAGCAGTTTAGTTTCCTGGACAGGGCCCACCGGGGAGCTGTTTTTT
CASSLVSWTGPTGELFF
>TRBJ2-3|TRBV7-2|14|.|many
TGTGCCAGCAGCTTAGGTGGGAGCGCAGATACGCAGTATTTT
CASSLGGSADTQYF
>TRBJ2-5|TRBV11-3|15|TRBD1|many
TGTGCCAGCAGCTTAGGACAGGGGTTGGCGGAGACCCAGTACTTC
CASSLGQGLAETQYF
>TRBJ2-7|TRBV5-6|14|.|.
TGTGCCAGCAGCTTGGGCCTCGGTAACGACGAGCAGTACTTC
CASSLGLGNDEQYF
>TRBJ2-2|TRBV7-2|16|TRBD2|many
TGTGCCAGCAGCTCCGCTAGCGGTTCGAACACCGGGGAGCTGTTTTTT
CASSSASGSNTGELFF
>TRBJ2-4|TRBV6-1|14|.|.
TGTGCCAGCAGTGAATCGGTGGCCCGAAACATTCAGTACTTC
CASSESVARNIQYF
>TRBJ2-1|TRBV2|12|.|.
TGTGCCAGCAGTGAGCGGTACGCTGAGCAGTTCTTC
CASSERYAEQFF
>TRBJ2-3|TRBV6-2/TRBV6-3|16|.|.
TGTGCCAGCAGACCATCGAGGCTAGCAAGGACAGATACGCAGTATTTT
CASRPSRLARTDTQYF
>TRBJ2-3|TRBV4-3|17|.|.
TGCGCCAGCAGCCAAGACACCGGAGCAGGGTTGACAGATACGCAGTATTTT
CASSQDTGAGLTDTQYF
>TRBJ2-7|TRBV7-7|13|.|.
TGTGCTAGCAGCTTACACAGAACCTACGAGCAGTACTTC
CASSLHRTYEQYF
>TRBJ2-2|TRBV5-5|15|.|.
TGTGTCAGCAGCTTGGGGGCTAGTTCAACCGGGGAGCTGTTTTTT
CVSSLGASSTGELFF
>TRBJ2-2|TRBV6-2/TRBV6-3|15|.|.
TGTGCCAGCAGTCCCTCGTGGGCCCACGCCGGGGAGCTGTTTTTT
CASSPSWAHAGELFF
>TRBJ1-5|TRBV24-1|14|.|few
TGTGCCACCAGTGATGGCGACGGAAATCAGCCCCAGCATTTT
CATSDGDGNQPQHF
>TRBJ2-5|TRBV20-1|14|.|.
TGCAGTGCTAGTCCTCAGTCCCGCAGGGAGACCCAGTACTTC
CSASPQSRRETQYF
>TRBJ2-3|TRBV29-1|14|.|many
TGCAGCGTTGTCAGGACCGGGGAAACAGATACGCAGTATTTT
CSVVRTGETDTQYF
>TRBJ2-2|TRBV19|15|.|few
TGTGCCAGTAGTATCCAACAGACGAACACCGGGGAGCTGTTTTTT
CASSIQQTNTGELFF
>TRBJ2-1|TRBV12-5|15|TRBD2|many
TGTGCTAGTGGTCCTCCAGCGGGAACCTACAATGAGCAGTTCTTC
CASGPPAGTYNEQFF
>TRBJ1-5|TRBV30|17|.|.
TGTGCCTGGAGTGTAGTGAGGGGACCCTATAGCAATCAGCCCCAGCATTTT
CAWSVVRGPYSNQPQHF